This T cell receptor (beta chain) was obtained from a study of CD8 T cells in Susac syndrome. V lost 2 bases, J lost 0 bases, and 7 bases lay in between. The CDR3 totals 14 residues. From germline, CDR1 is MNHEY and CDR2 SMNVEV (reference sequence). Random hexamers were used to reverse transcribe roughly 0.45 to 1 ug of RNA. TCRdb called the immunoSEQ multiplex PCR reads again in MiXCR, with one record for every CDR3 protein. The repertoire holds 75,000 to 100,000 distinct CDR3 sequences, with 95% as singletons. This clonotype originated in a human donor with Susac syndrome. V is TRBV27 and J is TRBJ1-2; D ambiguous. The sample comprised CD8+ T cells from PBMCs. Here the CDR3 reads CASSLAGSNYGYTF. In DNA, the CDR3 is TGTGCCAGCAGTTTAGCAGGATCTAACTATGGCTACACCTTC.